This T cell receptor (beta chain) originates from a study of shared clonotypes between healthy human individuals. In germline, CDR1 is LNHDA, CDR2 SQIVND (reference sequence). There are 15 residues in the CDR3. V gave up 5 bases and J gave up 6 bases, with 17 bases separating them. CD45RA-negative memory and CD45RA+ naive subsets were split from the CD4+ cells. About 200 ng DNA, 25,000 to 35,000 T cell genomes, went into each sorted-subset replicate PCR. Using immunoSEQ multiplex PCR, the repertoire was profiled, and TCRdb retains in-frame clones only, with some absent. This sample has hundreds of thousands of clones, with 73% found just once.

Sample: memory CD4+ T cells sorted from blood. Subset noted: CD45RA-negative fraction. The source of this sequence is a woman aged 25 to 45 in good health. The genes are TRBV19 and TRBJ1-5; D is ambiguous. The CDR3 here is CASSPSPGAGQPQHF. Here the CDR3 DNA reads TGTGCCAGTAGTCCAAGTCCGGGCGCCGGTCAGCCCCAGCATTTT.